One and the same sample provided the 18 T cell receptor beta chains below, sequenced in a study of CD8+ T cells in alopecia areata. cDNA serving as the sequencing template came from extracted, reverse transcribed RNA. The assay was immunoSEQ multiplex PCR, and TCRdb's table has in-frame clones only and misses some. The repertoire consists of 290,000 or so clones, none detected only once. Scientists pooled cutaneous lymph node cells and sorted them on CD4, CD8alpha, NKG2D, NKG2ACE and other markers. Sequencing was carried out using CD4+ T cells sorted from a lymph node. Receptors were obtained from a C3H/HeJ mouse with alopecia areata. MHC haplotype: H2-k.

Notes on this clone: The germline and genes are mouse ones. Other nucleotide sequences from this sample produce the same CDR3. CDR3 bases read: TGTGCCAGCAGTGAAGGGGGTAACTCC. Translated, it gives CASSEGGNS. The CDR3 as a whole reads CASSEGGNSDYTF. The chain has TRBV13-1 and TRBJ1-2, with D tentatively TRBD1 (6 bases). The read is 4 residues too short to cover the CDR3 end, so that end is filled in from the germline J gene. The CDR3 contains 13 residues. From germline, CDR1 is NSHNY and CDR2 SYGAGN. V gave up 2 bases and J gave up 2 bases, with 7 bases separating them.

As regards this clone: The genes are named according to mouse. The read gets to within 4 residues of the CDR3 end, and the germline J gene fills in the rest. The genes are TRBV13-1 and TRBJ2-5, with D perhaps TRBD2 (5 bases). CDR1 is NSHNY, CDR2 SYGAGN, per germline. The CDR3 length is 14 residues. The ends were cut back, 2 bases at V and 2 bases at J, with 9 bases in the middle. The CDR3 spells CASSERWGQDTQYF. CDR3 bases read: TGTGCCAGCAGTGAGAGATGGGGCCAAGAC.

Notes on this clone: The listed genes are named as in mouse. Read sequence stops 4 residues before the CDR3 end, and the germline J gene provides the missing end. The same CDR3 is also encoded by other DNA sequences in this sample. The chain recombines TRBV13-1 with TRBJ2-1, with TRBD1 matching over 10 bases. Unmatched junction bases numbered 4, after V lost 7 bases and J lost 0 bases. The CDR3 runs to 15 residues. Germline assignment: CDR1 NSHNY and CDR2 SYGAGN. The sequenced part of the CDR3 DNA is TGTGCCAGCCGGACAGGGGGGAATAACTATGCT. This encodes CASRTGGNNYA. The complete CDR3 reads CASRTGGNNYAEQFF.

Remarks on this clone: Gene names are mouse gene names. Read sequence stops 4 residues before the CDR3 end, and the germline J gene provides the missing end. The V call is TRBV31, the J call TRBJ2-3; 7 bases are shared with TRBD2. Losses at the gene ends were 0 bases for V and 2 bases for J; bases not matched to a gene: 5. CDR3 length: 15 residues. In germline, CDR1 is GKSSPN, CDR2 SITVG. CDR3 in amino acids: CAWSLGGGVAETLYF. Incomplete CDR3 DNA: TGTGCCTGGAGTCTAGGCGGGGGGGTTGCAGAA. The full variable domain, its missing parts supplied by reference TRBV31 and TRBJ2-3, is AQTIHQWPVAEIKAVGSPLSLGCTIKGKSSPNLYWYWQATGGTLQQLFYSITVGQVESVVQLNLSASRPKDDQFILSTEKLLLSHSGFYLCAWSLGGGVAETLYFGSGTRLTVL.

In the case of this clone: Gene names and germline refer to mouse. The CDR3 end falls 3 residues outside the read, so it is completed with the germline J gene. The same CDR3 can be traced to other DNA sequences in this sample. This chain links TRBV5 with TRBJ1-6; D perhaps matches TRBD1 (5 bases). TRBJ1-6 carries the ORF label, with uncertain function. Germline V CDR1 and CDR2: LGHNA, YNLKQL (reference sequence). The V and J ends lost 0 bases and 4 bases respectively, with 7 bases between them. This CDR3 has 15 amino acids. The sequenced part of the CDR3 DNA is TGTGCCAGCAGCCAAGATGGGGGGTATAATTCGCCC. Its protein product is CASSQDGGYNSP. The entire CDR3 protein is CASSQDGGYNSPLYF.

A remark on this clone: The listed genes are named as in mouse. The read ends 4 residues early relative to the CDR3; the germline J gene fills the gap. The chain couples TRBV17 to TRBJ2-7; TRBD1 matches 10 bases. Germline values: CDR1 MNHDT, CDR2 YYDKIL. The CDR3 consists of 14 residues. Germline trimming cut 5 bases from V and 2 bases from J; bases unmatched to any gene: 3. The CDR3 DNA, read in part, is TGTGCTAGCAGTCAGGACAGGGGGGCCTAT. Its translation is CASSQDRGAY. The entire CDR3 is CASSQDRGAYEQYF.

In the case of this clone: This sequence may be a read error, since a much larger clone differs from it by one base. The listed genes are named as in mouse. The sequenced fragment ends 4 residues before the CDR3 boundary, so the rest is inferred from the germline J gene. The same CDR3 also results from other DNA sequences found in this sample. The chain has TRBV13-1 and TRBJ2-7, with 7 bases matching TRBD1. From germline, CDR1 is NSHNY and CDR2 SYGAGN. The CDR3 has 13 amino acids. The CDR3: CASSDRDRYEQYF. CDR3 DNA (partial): TGTGCCAGCAGTGATAGGGACAGATAT.

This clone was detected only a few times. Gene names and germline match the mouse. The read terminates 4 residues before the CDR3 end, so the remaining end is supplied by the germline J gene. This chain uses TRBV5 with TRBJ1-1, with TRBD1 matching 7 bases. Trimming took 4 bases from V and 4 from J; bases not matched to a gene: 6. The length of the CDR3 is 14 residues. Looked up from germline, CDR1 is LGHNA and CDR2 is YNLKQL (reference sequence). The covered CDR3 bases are TGTGCCAGCAGCCCCCAGGGGGAAGGCACA. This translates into CASSPQGEGT. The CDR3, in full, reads CASSPQGEGTEVFF.

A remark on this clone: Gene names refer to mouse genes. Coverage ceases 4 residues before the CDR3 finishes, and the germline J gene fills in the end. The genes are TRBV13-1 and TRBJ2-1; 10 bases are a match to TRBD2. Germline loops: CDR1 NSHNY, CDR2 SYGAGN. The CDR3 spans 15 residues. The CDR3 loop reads CASSDALGGRPEQFF. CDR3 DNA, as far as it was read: TGTGCCAGCAGTGATGCCCTGGGGGGGCGCCCT.

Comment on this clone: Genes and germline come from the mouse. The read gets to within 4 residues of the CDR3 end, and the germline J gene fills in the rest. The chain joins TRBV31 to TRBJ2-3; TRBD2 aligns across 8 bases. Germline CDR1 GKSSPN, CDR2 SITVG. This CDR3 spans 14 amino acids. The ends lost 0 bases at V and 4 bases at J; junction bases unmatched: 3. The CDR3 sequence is CAWSLWGVTETLYF. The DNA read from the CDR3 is TGTGCCTGGAGTCTCTGGGGGGTCACAGAA.

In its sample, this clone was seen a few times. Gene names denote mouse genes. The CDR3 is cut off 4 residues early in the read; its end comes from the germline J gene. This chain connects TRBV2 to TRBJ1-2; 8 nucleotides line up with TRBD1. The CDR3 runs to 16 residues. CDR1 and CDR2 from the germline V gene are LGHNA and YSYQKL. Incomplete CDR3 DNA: TGTGCCAGCAGCCAAGATGGAGCAGGGGGCCGGTCC. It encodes CASSQDGAGGRS. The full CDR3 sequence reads CASSQDGAGGRSDYTF.

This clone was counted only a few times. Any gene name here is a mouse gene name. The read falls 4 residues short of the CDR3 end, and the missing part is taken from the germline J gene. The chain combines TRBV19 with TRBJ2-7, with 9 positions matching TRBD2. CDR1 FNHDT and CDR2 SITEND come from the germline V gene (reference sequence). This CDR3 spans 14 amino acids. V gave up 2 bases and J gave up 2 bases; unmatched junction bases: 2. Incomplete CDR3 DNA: TGTGCCAGCAGTATGGGACTGGGTCCCTAT. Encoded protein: CASSMGLGPY. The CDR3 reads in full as CASSMGLGPYEQYF.

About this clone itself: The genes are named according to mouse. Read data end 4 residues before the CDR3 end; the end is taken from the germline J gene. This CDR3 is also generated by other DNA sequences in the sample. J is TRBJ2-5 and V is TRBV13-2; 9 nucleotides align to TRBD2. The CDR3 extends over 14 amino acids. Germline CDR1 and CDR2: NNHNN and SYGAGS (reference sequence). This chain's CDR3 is CASGDWGGEDTQYF. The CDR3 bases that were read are TGTGCCAGCGGTGACTGGGGGGGGGAAGAC.

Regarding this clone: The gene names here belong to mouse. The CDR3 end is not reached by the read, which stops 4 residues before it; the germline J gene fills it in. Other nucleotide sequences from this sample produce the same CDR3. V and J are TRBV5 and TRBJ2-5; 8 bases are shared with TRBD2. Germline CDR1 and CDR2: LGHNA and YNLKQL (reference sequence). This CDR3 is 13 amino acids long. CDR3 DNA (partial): TGTGCCAGCAGCCCCGGGGGGGCGGAC. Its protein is CASSPGGAD. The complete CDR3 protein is CASSPGGADTQYF.

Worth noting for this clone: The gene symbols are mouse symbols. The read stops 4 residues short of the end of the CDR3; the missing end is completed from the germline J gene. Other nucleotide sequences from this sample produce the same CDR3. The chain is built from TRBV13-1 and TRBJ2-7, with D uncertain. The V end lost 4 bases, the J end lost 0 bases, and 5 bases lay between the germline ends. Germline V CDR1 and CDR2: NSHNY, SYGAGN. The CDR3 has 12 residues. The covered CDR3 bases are TGTGCCAGCAGTAGCAGCTCCTAT. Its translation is CASSSSSY. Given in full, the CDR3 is CASSSSSYEQYF.

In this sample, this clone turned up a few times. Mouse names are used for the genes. CDR3 amino acids: CAWSLGVSDYTF. CDR3 DNA, as far as it was read: TGTGCCTGGAGTCTAGGGGTCTCC. The rearrangement uses TRBV31 and TRBJ1-2; D is perhaps TRBD1 (5 bases). From the germline J gene comes the end of the CDR3, since the read stops 4 residues before it. There are 12 residues in the CDR3. V dropped 0 bases and J dropped 4 bases, with 6 bases sitting between them. Germline lookup yields CDR1 GKSSPN and CDR2 SITVG.

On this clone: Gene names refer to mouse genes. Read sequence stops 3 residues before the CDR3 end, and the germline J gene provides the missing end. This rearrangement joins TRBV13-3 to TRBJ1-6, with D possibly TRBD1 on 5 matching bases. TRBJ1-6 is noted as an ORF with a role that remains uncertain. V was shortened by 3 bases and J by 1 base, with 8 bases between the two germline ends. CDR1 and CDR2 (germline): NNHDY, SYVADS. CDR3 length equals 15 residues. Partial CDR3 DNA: TGTGCCAGCAGTGTGGACAAATCCTATAATTCGCCC. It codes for CASSVDKSYNSP. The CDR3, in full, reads CASSVDKSYNSPLYF.

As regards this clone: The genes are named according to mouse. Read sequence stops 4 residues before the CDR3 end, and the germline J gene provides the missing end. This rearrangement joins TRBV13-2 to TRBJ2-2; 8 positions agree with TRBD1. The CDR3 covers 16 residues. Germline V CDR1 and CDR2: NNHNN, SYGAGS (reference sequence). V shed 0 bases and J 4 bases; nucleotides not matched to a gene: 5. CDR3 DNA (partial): TGTGCCAGCGGTGATGTGGCAGGGGGCCGCACCGGG. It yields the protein CASGDVAGGRTG. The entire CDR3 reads CASGDVAGGRTGQLYF.